One sample yielded the 27 T cell receptor beta chains listed below, sequenced in a study of T cell responses to AZD1222 COVID-19 vaccine (dated by TCRdb to about 2021). Library construction relied on the immunoSEQ multiplex PCR assay. TCRdb stores this immuneACCESS table with in-frame sequences only. Part of the clones is absent; in the studies checked, under half of the shortfall reflects unresolved V genes, and no reason is known for the rest. The sample table contains some 88,000 clones; only one count was recorded for 90% of them. Of the sample, less than 5.5% falls within the top ten clones. The sample's time point label, decoded: about 28 days (+/-7) after the second vaccine dose. This sample comprised peripheral blood, obtained 28 days after the second AZD1222 dose. The origin of the receptors is an adult who received the AZD1222 COVID-19 vaccine.

V usage is TRBV19 and J usage is TRBJ1-5; D may be TRBD1 (6 bases). V gave up 5 bases and J gave up 3 bases, with 8 bases separating them. The CDR3 covers 13 residues. From germline, CDR1 is LNHDA and CDR2 SQIVND (reference sequence). As DNA, the CDR3 is TGTGCCAGTAGTGGACAGCTCAATCAGCCCCAGCATTTT. It is translated as CASSGQLNQPQHF.

In nucleotides, the CDR3 is TGTGCCAGCAGCTCCCTAAACTCAGGGGGGCAGTACTTC. This encodes CASSSLNSGGQYF. The chain has TRBV7-2 and TRBJ2-7; the match to TRBD1 covers 7 bases. This CDR3 contains 13 residues. The V gene end was trimmed by 4 bases and the J gene end by 9 bases; junction bases not matched to a gene: 9. From germline, CDR1 is SGHTA and CDR2 FQGNSA. The full variable domain, its missing parts supplied by reference TRBV7-2 and TRBJ2-7, is GAGVSQSPSNKVTEKGKDVELRCDPISGHTALYWYRQSLGQGLEFLIYFQGNSAPDKSGLPSDRFSAERTGGSVSTLTIQRTQQEDSAVYLCASSSLNSGGQYFGPGTRLTVT.

The chain has TRBV7-8 and TRBJ2-3; 9 positions agree with TRBD2. CDR1 SGHVS and CDR2 FQNEAQ come from the germline V gene. J lost 4 bases, V lost 6 bases, and 8 bases had no gene match. The length of the CDR3 is 15 residues. The CDR3 DNA reads as TGTGCCAGCAGGTCGTCGGGCGGGGGGGCAGATACGCAGTATTTT. Protein product: CASRSSGGGADTQYF.

The V and J genes are TRBV18 and TRBJ1-2; D remains unclear. V shed 3 bases and J shed 8 bases, with 13 bases lying between them. The length of the CDR3 is 13 residues. Germline V gives CDR1 KGHSH, CDR2 LQKENI. CDR3 sequence: CASSPDLLRGYTF. The CDR3 coding sequence is TGTGCCAGCTCACCGGACCTTCTAAGGGGCTACACCTTC.

The chain links TRBV19 to TRBJ1-1; 9 positions match TRBD1. Germline CDR1 is LNHDA and CDR2 is SQIVND (reference sequence). The length of the CDR3 is 15 residues. The trim removed 5 bases at V and 5 bases at J, leaving 9 bases unmatched. CDR3 amino acids: CASSHRDRAITEAFF. The CDR3 DNA reads as TGTGCCAGTAGTCACCGGGACAGGGCTATTACTGAAGCTTTCTTT.

With respect to this clone: The germline gene is not matched at one end of the junction; a read error may be the cause. The gene calls are TRBV28 and TRBJ1-4; 8 bases line up with TRBD1. There are 16 residues in the CDR3. Germline loops: CDR1 MDHEN, CDR2 SYDVKM. Written as DNA, the CDR3 is TGTGCCAGCAGTTTAGTTCAAAACAGGGGGACAATGACGGTGCTTTTT. Its translation: CASSLVQNRGTMTVLF.

This chain connects TRBV5-1 to TRBJ2-7; 9 bases are a match to TRBD1. V dropped 1 base and J dropped 9; count of bases not matched to a gene: 8. This CDR3 comprises 14 residues. CDR1 and CDR2 (germline): SGHRS, YFSETQ. The CDR3 bases are TGCGCCAGCAGCTTGACGGGACAGGGAGAGTGGCAGTACTTC. Translation gives CASSLTGQGEWQYF.

The chain uses TRBV6-2 or TRBV6-3 and TRBJ1-5; possibly TRBD1 for D (5 bases). The length of the CDR3 is 13 residues. CDR1 and CDR2 from the germline V gene are MNHEY and SVGEGT. V was pared by 2 bases and J by 6 bases, with 8 bases between. The DNA of the CDR3 is TGTGCCAGCAGTTACCCAGGGAGTCAGCCCCAGCATTTT. Residues: CASSYPGSQPQHF.

DNA of the CDR3: TGCGCCAGCAGTGAAAACCGCCAGGGGGCGTATGACACCGGGGAGCTGTTTTTT. This codes for CASSENRQGAYDTGELFF. The chain uses TRBV10-1 and TRBJ2-2, with 8 bases aligning to TRBD1. Per the germline V gene, CDR1 is WNHNN and CDR2 is SYGVQD (reference sequence). J was trimmed by 3 bases and V by 3 bases; bases with no gene match: 12. The CDR3 consists of 18 residues.

This clone was counted a few times. This chain uses TRBV30 with TRBJ1-1; TRBD1 is a possible D gene (5 bases). V lost 3 bases to trimming and J lost 4 bases, with 15 bases between them. CDR1 is GTSNPN and CDR2 is SVGIG in the germline V gene (reference sequence). The CDR3 consists of 14 residues. CDR3 in DNA: TGTGCCTGGAGAAAGGGGACCTCGGCCACTGAAGCTTTCTTT. Encoded protein: CAWRKGTSATEAFF.

The genes are TRBV7-2 and TRBJ2-3; 7 bases are shared with TRBD2. V lost 8 bases to trimming and J lost 0 bases; unmatched junction nucleotides: 8. Germline V CDR1 and CDR2: SGHTA, FQGNSA. This CDR3 region has 15 residues. CDR3 amino acids: CASSPLALSTDTQYF. Written as DNA, the CDR3 is TGTGCCAGCTCACCACTAGCGCTCAGCACAGATACGCAGTATTTT.

CDR3 DNA: TGTGCCAGCAGCTTAGAGCGCACTTACCTATACAATGAGCAGTTCTTC. Protein: CASSLERTYLYNEQFF. The V and J genes are TRBV7-8 and TRBJ2-1; D is unclear. V was trimmed by 1 base and J by 4 bases, leaving 14 bases between them. The germline V gene has CDR1 SGHVS and CDR2 FQNEAQ. There are 16 residues in the CDR3.

Only one count was recorded for this clone. The gene calls are TRBV12-3 or TRBV12-4 and TRBJ1-2; 8 bases map to TRBD1. Trimming cost V 5 bases and J 8 bases; bases outside gene matches: 7. The CDR3 is made up of 13 amino acids. CDR3 bases: TGTGCCAGCAGTCTGCAGGGGGCTCGAGGCTACACCTTC. Translation: CASSLQGARGYTF.

This chain links TRBV3-1 (or the pseudogene TRBV3-2) with TRBJ2-2; no clear D. Trimming removed 0 bases at V and 2 bases at J, with 7 bases between. Germline CDR1 LGHDT, CDR2 YNNKEL (reference sequence). The CDR3 loop spans 15 amino acids. The CDR3 spells CASSQDQENTGELFF. CDR3 nucleotide sequence: TGTGCCAGCAGCCAAGATCAGGAAAACACCGGGGAGCTGTTTTTT.

This clone was picked up one time. The J gene is TRBJ1-2, the V gene TRBV10-2, with D possibly TRBD1 on 6 matching bases. Looked up from germline, CDR1 is WSHSY and CDR2 is SAAADI. V was shortened by 3 bases and J by 6 bases, with 14 bases between the two germline ends. The CDR3 runs 14 residues. CDR3 sequence reads: CASSETGQGNGYTF. CDR3 nucleotide sequence: TGCGCCAGCAGTGAAACAGGGCAGGGGAATGGCTACACCTTC.

The chain has TRBV11-2 and TRBJ1-2, with D tentatively TRBD1 (5 bases). The CDR3 covers 13 residues. Germline V gene sequence: CDR1 SGHAT, CDR2 FQNNGV. The V end lost 5 bases, the J end lost 8 bases, and 15 bases lay between the germline ends. The CDR3 DNA reads as TGTGCCAGCAGCCCGACCGGGGCTCGGGGCTACACCTTC. Amino acid sequence: CASSPTGARGYTF.

The J gene is TRBJ2-5, the V gene TRBV11-3, with TRBD1 matching 11 bases. After removal of 5 bases from V and 4 bases from J, the junction contained 3 bases not matched to a gene. Germline CDR1 is SGHNT and CDR2 is YENEEA. The length of the CDR3 is 14 residues. This CDR3 reads CASSRTGGGETQYF. The CDR3 DNA is TGTGCCAGCAGCCGGACAGGGGGCGGAGAGACCCAGTACTTC.

V is TRBV10-3 and J is TRBJ1-2; 9 positions agree with TRBD1. Germline CDR1 is ENHRY and CDR2 is SYGVKD. The CDR3 is made up of 16 amino acids. J was trimmed by 2 bases and V by 6 bases; bases with no gene match: 10. The CDR3: CAIREDRGIINYGYTF. CDR3 sequence (DNA): TGTGCCATCAGGGAGGACAGGGGAATTATAAACTATGGCTACACCTTC.

The chain joins TRBV2 to TRBJ1-3; D unclear. The CDR3 consists of 13 residues. Germline V gene lookup returns CDR1 SNHLY and CDR2 FYNNEI. Trimming took 6 bases from V and 2 from J, leaving 8 bases between them. CDR3 nucleotides: TGTGCCAGCAGGAGCACGGCTGGAAACACCATATATTTT. Its translation is CASRSTAGNTIYF.

This chain links TRBV3-1 (or the pseudogene TRBV3-2) with TRBJ2-7; D is unresolved. V was trimmed by 4 bases and J by 3 bases, leaving 10 bases between them. This CDR3 region has 13 residues. Germline assignment: CDR1 LGHDT and CDR2 YNNKEL (reference sequence). The chain's CDR3 is CASSPVLVYEQYF. The CDR3 bases are TGTGCCAGCAGCCCTGTCCTGGTCTACGAGCAGTACTTC.

As DNA, the CDR3 is TGTGCCAGCAGTGAATCTTCGGGACGGACCCCTACGAGCAATCAGCCCCAGCATTTT. As protein: CASSESSGRTPTSNQPQHF. This chain links TRBV6-1 with TRBJ1-5; weak D call: TRBD1 (5 bases). With 2 bases removed from V and 1 base from J, the gap between germline ends came to 21 bases. The CDR3 extends over 19 amino acids. CDR1 MNHNS and CDR2 SASEGT come from the germline V gene.

The chain links TRBV18 to TRBJ1-5; D gene unclear. Germline CDR1 reads KGHSH; CDR2 reads LQKENI. The CDR3 has 13 residues. The V end lost 2 bases, the J end lost 5 bases, and 7 bases lay between the germline ends. CDR3 coding DNA: TGTGCCAGCTCACCAGGGCTGGATCAGCCCCAGCATTTT. Encoded protein: CASSPGLDQPQHF.

The chain links TRBV5-4 to TRBJ1-1; TRBD1 aligns across 8 bases. This CDR3 contains 17 residues. Germline CDR1 SGHNT, CDR2 YYREEE (reference sequence). The ends lost 4 bases at V and 3 bases at J; junction bases unmatched: 14. The CDR3 DNA reads as TGTGCCAGCAGCCCCCCAGGGACAGGTTCCCTTTACACTGAAGCTTTCTTT. It specifies CASSPPGTGSLYTEAFF.

The chain carries TRBV7-2 and TRBJ1-1; D is ambiguous. Deletions cut 1 base from V and 5 bases from J, with 20 bases between. Germline V lookup: CDR1 SGHTA, CDR2 FQGNSA. The length of the CDR3 is 17 residues. The CDR3 reads CASSLGFGPGQSTEAFF. CDR3 in DNA: TGTGCCAGCAGCTTAGGTTTCGGTCCGGGCCAGTCAACTGAAGCTTTCTTT.

The chain links TRBV7-8 to TRBJ1-2; 8 nucleotides line up with TRBD1. The germline V gene encodes CDR1 SGHVS and CDR2 FQNEAQ. CDR3 length equals 17 residues. V lost 5 bases, J lost 7 bases, and 18 bases stayed unmatched. The CDR3 DNA follows: TGTGCCAGCAGCGGACAGGGAGAGATTTACGGGTTAGGTGGCTACACCTTC. Its protein product is CASSGQGEIYGLGGYTF.

The chain carries TRBV7-2 and TRBJ1-6, with D tentatively TRBD1 (6 bases). Per the germline V gene, CDR1 is SGHTA and CDR2 is FQGNSA. The CDR3 consists of 14 residues. V lost 1 base and J 14 bases, leaving 15 bases between the germline ends. In DNA, the CDR3 is TGTGCCAGCAGCTTAGGACAGGCCCTCGTCGCCCTCCACTTT. Amino acid sequence: CASSLGQALVALHF.

This rearrangement joins TRBV10-3 to TRBJ1-1; D not certain. V lost 4 bases, J lost 4 bases, and 16 bases lay in between. The CDR3 sequence is 15 residues long. Germline V lookup: CDR1 ENHRY, CDR2 SYGVKD. The CDR3, as DNA: TGTGCCATCAGTGGTCTCGAATCGGTCGGCACTGAAGCTTTCTTT. This encodes CAISGLESVGTEAFF.